This paragraph covers one T cell receptor beta chain sequence. Its specificity is unknown. PCR used 60 Vbeta primers and 13 Jbeta primers. The assay was immunoSEQ multiplex PCR, and TCRdb's table has in-frame clones only and misses some. The profile shows 65,000 to 95,000 clones, about 77% of them singletons. V dropped 6 bases and J dropped 3 bases, with 12 bases sitting between them. Germline assignment: CDR1 MGHDK and CDR2 SYGVNS. CDR3 length equals 13 residues. The record originates from a study of cytomegalovirus exposure and HLA in healthy donors. Study-level points and caveats: HLA alleles were associated with 17,000 or so TCR beta sequences in a later analysis at 0.05 false discovery rate.

The gene calls are TRBV25-1 and TRBJ2-7, with D maybe TRBD1 (6 bases). Input material: PBMCs. The origin of this receptor is a male donor in good health and CMV-seropositive. The CDR3 nucleotides read TGTGCCAGCAGCCAGGGACACAACTACGAGCAGTACTTC. Translation gives CASSQGHNYEQYF.